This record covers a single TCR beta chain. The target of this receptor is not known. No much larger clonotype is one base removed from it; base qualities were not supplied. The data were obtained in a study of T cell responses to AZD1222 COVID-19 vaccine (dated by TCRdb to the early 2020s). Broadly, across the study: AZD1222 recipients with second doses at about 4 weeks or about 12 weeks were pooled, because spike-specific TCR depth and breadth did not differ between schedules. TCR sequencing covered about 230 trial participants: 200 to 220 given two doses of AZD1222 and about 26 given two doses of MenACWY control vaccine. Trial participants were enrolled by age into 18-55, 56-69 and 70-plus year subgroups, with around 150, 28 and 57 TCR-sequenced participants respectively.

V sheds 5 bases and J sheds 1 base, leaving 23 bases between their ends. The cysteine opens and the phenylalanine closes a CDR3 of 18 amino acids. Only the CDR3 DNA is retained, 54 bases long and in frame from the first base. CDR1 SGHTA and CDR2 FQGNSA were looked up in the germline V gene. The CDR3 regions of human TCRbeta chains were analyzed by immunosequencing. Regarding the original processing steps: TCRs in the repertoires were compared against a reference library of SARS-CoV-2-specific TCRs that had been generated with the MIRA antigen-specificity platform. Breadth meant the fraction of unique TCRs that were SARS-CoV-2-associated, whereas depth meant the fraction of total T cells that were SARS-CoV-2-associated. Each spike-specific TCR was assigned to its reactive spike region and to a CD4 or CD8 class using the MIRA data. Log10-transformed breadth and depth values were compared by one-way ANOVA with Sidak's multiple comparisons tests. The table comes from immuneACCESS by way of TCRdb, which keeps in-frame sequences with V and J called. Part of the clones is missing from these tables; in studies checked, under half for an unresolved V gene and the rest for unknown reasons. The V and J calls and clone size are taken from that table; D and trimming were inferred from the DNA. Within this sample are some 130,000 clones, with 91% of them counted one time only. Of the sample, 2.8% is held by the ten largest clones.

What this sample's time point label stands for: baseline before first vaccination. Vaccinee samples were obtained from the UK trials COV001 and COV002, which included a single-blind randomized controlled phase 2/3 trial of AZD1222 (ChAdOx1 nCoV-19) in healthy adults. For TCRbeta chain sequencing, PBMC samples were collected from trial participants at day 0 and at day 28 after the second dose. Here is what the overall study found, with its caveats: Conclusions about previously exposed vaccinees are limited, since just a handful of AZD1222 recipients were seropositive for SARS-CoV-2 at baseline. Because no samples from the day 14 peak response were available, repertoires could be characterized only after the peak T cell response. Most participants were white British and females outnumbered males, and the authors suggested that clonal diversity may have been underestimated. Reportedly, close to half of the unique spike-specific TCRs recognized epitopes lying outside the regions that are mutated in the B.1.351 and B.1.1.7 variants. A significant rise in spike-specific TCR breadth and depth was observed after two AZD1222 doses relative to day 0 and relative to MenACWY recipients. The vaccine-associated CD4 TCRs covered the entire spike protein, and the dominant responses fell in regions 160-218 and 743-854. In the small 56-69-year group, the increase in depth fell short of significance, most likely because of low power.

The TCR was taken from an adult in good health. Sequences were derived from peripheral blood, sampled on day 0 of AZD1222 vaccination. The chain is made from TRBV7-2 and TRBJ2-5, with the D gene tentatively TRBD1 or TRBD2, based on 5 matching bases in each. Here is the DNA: TGTGCCAGCAGCATACGCCAAACCGGGACCCCTAGCCAAGAGACCCAGTACTTC. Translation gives CASSIRQTGTPSQETQYF.